This TCR beta chain was found in a study of cytomegalovirus exposure and HLA in healthy donors. Details on this clone: What it binds is not known.

PCR was performed using 60 Vbeta and 13 Jbeta primers. Profiled with immunoSEQ multiplex PCR; TCRdb holds only in-frame clones, not every one. Of around 90,000 clones in the sample, over 60% were seen once. Notes on the study in general: Productive status was seen about 87% or about 30% of the time for most TCR beta V segments in an earlier analysis.

Germline lookup yields CDR1 MGHRA and CDR2 YSYEKL. With 0 bases clipped from V and 6 bases from J, the junction kept 10 bases outside the gene matches. The CDR3 has 16 residues. Sequencing was carried out using PBMCs. The clonotype was recovered from a woman aged 50 to 65 in good health and CMV-seropositive. V is TRBV4-1 and J is TRBJ2-7; 8 nucleotides line up with TRBD1. The CDR3 protein is CASSQDLPGQESEQYF. The DNA of the CDR3 is TGCGCCAGCAGCCAAGATCTGCCGGGACAGGAATCCGAGCAGTACTTC.